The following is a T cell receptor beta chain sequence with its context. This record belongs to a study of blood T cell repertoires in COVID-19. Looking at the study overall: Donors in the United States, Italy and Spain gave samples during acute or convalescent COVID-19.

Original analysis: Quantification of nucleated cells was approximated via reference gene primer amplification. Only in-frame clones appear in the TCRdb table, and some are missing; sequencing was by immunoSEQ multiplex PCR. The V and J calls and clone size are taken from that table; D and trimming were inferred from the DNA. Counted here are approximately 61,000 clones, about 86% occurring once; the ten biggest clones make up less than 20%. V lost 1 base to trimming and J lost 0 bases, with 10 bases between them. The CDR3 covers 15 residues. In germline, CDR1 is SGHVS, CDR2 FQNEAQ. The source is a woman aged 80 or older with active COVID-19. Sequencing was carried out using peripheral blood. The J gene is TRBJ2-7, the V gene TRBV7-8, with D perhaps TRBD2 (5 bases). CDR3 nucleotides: TGTGCCAGCAGCTTAGTAGTGGGGAGCTCCTACGAGCAGTACTTC. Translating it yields CASSLVVGSSYEQYF.